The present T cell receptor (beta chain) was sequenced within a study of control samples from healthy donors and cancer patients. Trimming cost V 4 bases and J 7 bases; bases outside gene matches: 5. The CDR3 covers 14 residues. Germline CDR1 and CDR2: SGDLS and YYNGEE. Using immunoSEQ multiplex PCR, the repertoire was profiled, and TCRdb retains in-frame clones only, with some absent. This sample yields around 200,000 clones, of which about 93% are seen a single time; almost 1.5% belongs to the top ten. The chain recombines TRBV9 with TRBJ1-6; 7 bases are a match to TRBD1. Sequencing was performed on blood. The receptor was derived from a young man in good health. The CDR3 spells CASSTRDRNSPLHF. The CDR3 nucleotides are TGTGCCAGCAGCACCCGGGACAGAAATTCACCCCTCCACTTT. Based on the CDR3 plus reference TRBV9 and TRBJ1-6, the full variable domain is DSGVTQTPKHLITATGQRVTLRCSPRSGDLSVYWYQQSLDQGLQFLIQYYNGEERAKGNILERFSAQQFPDLHSELNLSSLELGDSALYFCASSTRDRNSPLHFGNGTRLTVT.